A selection of T cell receptor beta chains follows, all from one sample in a study of PD-L1 blockade in urothelial cancer. Using immunoSEQ multiplex PCR, the repertoire was profiled, and TCRdb retains in-frame clones only, with some absent. The profile shows almost 90,000 clones, 80% to 85% of them singletons. The material was PBMCs, obtained around atezolizumab (anti-PD-L1) treatment. The receptor source for this set is a man aged 60 to 75 with urothelial cancer. CDR3s include the opening cysteine and the closing phenylalanine or tryptophan. D genes are given only for firm matches.

V gene	J gene	D gene	CDR3 protein
TRBV5-1	TRBJ2-5	-	CASSKTGQETQYF
TRBV5-4	TRBJ2-1	TRBD2	CASSWETSARYNEQFF
TRBV4-3	TRBJ1-2	-	CASSQEPLRHYGYTF
TRBV19	TRBJ2-3	TRBD1	CASSLGQGSTDTQYF
TRBV18	TRBJ1-5	TRBD1	CASSRRDRGIGQPQHF
TRBV4-3	TRBJ2-7	-	CASSQDFSLGGYSYEQYF
TRBV28	TRBJ2-7	TRBD1	CASSRNFNRGMNEQYF
TRBV25-1	TRBJ2-2	-	CASRPQQNTGELFF
TRBV6-6	TRBJ1-1	TRBD1	CASSYTGGFDEAFF
TRBV21-1	TRBJ2-2	-	CASSLLLRGPKLNTGELFF
TRBV18	TRBJ1-2	TRBD1	CASSQSTGGSSYGYTF
TRBV11-2	TRBJ2-1	TRBD2	CASSLDFGGLAGNEQFF
TRBV28	TRBJ1-1	-	CASREVNTEAFF
TRBV2	TRBJ2-7	TRBD2	CASSEGGLAGSYEQYF
TRBV6-5	TRBJ1-4	-	CASTYQANEKLFF
TRBV13	TRBJ1-2	TRBD1	CASSFGGTAYGYTF
TRBV18	TRBJ2-7	TRBD1	CASSRGTDNEQYF
TRBV4-1	TRBJ2-5	TRBD2	CASSPIGTSIGTQYF
TRBV19	TRBJ2-2	TRBD1	CASSMVGGRLNTGELFF
TRBV9	TRBJ1-1	-	CASSVVQGNTEAFF
TRBV7-9	TRBJ2-3	-	CASSKLARTDTQYF
TRBV6-5	TRBJ2-7	-	CASSYGRTGTYEQYF
TRBV2	TRBJ2-3	-	CASSERSVPSTDTQYF
TRBV27	TRBJ2-7	-	CASSLPGKGAVEQYF
TRBV28	TRBJ2-5	-	CASRPLDSPGETQYF
TRBV15	TRBJ2-2	TRBD1	CATSKDRATGELFF
TRBV29-1	TRBJ2-3	TRBD2	CSVLRLAGGVDTQYF
TRBV15	TRBJ2-3	TRBD1	CATSRDRGLADTQYF
TRBV6-4	TRBJ2-7	-	CASSVPPTGREQYF
TRBV28	TRBJ1-5	-	CASTNTGRGNQPQHF
TRBV5-8	TRBJ2-7	TRBD2	CASRPSGSYEQYF
TRBV10-3	TRBJ2-7	TRBD2	CAISESKAGLAGGTSSYEQYF
TRBV15	TRBJ1-1	TRBD1	CATSRDLIQGGGAFF
TRBV6-6	TRBJ2-7	TRBD2	CASSYEAGGREQYF
TRBV5-6	TRBJ1-2	TRBD1	CASRITGDGYGYTF
TRBV28	TRBJ2-7	TRBD2	CASTPGGASYEQYF
TRBV19	TRBJ1-5	-	CASSITTGQTNQPQHF
TRBV19	TRBJ1-5	-	CASSIGGLGNQPQHF
TRBV29-1	TRBJ1-4	-	CSVEAGGPFNEKLFF
TRBV6-1	TRBJ2-5	TRBD2	CASSPTTSAGTQYF
TRBV27	TRBJ2-7	TRBD2	CASRRTSGYEQYF
TRBV5-6	TRBJ1-3	-	CASSKRATPGNTIYF
TRBV6-1	TRBJ2-5	TRBD2	CASRGGGAGETQYF
TRBV28	TRBJ1-4	-	CASSKTGTNEKLFF
TRBV10-3	TRBJ2-1	TRBD1	CAIRDRVNEQFF
TRBV6-1	TRBJ2-2	-	CASSPNGNPAGELFF
TRBV29-1	TRBJ2-7	-	CSVVARYEQYF
TRBV5-8	TRBJ2-5	TRBD1	CASSKKWGTGYRETQYF
TRBV4-3	TRBJ1-1	-	CASSRRAGENTEAFF
TRBV28	TRBJ2-5	TRBD1	CASSPYRGRETQYF
TRBV5-4	TRBJ1-2	TRBD1	CASSLVFEDRVGDYGYTF
TRBV28	TRBJ2-4	-	CASRNRAENIQYF
TRBV11-3	TRBJ2-5	TRBD1	CASSQTGTAQETQYF
TRBV27	TRBJ1-5	TRBD1	CASSSGTGEQPQHF